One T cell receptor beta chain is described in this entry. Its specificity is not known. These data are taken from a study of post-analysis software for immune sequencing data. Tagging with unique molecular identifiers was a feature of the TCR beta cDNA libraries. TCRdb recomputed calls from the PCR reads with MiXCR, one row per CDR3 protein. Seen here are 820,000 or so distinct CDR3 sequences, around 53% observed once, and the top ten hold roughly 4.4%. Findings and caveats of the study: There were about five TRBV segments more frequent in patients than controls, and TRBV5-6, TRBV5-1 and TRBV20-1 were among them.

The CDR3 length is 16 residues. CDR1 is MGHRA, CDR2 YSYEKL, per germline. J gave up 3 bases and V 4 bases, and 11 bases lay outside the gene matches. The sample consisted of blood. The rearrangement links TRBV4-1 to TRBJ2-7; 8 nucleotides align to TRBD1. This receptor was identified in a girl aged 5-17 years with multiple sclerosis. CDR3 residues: CASSPYEDRALYEQYF. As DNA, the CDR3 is TGCGCCAGCAGCCCCTACGAGGACAGGGCTCTCTACGAGCAGTACTTC.